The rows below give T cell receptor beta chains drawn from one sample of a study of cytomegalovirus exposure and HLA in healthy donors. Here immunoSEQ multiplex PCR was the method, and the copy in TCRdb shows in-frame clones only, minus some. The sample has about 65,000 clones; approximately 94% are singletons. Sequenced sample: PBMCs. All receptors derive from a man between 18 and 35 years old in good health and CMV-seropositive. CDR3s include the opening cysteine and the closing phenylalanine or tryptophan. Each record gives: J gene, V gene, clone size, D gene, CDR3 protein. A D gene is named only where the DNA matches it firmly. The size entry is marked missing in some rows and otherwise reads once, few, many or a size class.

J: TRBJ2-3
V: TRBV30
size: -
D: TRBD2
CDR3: CAWTLAGGADTQYF

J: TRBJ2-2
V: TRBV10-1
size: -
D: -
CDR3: CASRPGLNTGELFF

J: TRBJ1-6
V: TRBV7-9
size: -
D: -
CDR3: CASSSQGSPNSPLHF

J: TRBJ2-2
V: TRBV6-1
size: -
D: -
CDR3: CASSAQGGISGELFF

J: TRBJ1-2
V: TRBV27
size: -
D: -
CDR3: CASSLNRVGGYTF

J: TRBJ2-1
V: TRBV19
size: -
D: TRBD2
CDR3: CASSYGGSSVYNEQFF

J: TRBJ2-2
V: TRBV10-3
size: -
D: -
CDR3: CAISVDRNTGELFF

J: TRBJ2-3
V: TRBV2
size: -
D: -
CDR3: CASSENRRDTQYF

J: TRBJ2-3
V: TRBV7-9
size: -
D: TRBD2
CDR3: CASSSTLSGRNSDTQYF

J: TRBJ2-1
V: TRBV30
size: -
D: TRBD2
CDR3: CAWSERDGEQFF

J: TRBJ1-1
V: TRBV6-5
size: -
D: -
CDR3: CASSAQEDTEAFF

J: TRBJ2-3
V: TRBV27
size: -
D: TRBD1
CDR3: CASRSLTGTGENTQYF

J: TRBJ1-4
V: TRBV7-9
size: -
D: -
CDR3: CASSSNSGGLDEKLFF

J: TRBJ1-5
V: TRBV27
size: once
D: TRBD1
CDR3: CASSSRQGANQPQHF

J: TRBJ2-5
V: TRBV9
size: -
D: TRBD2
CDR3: CASSVSSGGAWGETQYF

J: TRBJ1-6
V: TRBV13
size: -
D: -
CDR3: CASSLKGQQNSPLHF

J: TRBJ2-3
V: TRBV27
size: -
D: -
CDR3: CASSPWAPTDTQYF

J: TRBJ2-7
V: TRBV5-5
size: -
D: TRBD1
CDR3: CASSSPGQGRSYEQYF

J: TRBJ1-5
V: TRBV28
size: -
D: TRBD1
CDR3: CASSLFKRQGFSPQHF

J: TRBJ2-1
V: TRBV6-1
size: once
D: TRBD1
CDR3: CASTPGTGGNEQFF

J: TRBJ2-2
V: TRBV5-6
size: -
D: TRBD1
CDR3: CASSLGQGVTGELFF

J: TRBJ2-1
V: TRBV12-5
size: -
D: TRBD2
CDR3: CASGLGGTSGVSYNEQFF

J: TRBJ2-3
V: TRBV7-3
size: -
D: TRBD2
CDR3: CASSSNPGLAGGLADTQYF